This T cell receptor (beta chain) was profiled in a study of response to subunit inactivated influenza vaccine. The study's findings and limits: Every seasonal influenza vaccination brings in few new T cells, the authors suggested.

One entry per CDR3 protein results from TCRdb running MiXCR on the RT-PCR reads. The top ten clones hold roughly a tenth of a sample with over 650,000 distinct CDR3 sequences, around a sixth of them seen once. The CDR3 extends over 16 amino acids. The germline gives CDR1 DFQATT, CDR2 SNEGSKA (reference sequence). V lost 0 bases and J 2 bases, leaving 17 bases between the germline ends. Regarding this clonotype: What it binds is not known.

The origin of this receptor is a man between 45 and 60 years old who received an inactivated influenza vaccine. Source: PBMCs from blood, taken 4 to 6 days after vaccination. V gene TRBV20-1 combines with J gene TRBJ2-7; unclear D gene. The CDR3 DNA follows: TGCAGTGCTAGAGATCCTCCGGGCGACGCGACCTACGAGCAGTACTTC. It yields the protein CSARDPPGDATYEQYF.